This paragraph covers one TCR beta chain sequence. What this receptor recognizes is not known. One base away there is no much larger clone; base qualities are not given. The data derive from a study of glioma-infiltrating T cells after dendritic cell vaccination (dated by TCRdb to about 2016). A note on the overall study: The cohort comprised about 15 glioblastoma patients from Phase I and II dendritic cell vaccination trials, 9 newly diagnosed and 6 with recurrent disease. Survival after dendritic cell vaccination was correlated with TCR sequencing metrics, including TIL content and tumor-blood repertoire overlap. The vaccine was prepared from monocyte-derived dendritic cells that were cultured for seven days with IL-4 and GM-CSF and then pulsed overnight with autologous tumor lysate. Three intradermal dendritic cell vaccine injections were administered to patients at biweekly intervals in the arm below the axilla. Autologous tumor lysate-pulsed dendritic cell vaccination was administered to the patients between the early 2000s and the early 2010s. In glioblastoma patients vaccinated with dendritic cells, deep sequencing of TCR beta CDR3 regions served to measure the amount of tumor-infiltrating lymphocytes and to compare repertoires between tumor and blood.

V trim: 2 bases; J trim: 6 bases; unmatched bases: 0. CDR1 and CDR2 were assigned from the germline V gene as KGHSH and LQKENI. The CDR3 numbers 14 residues from cysteine through phenylalanine. CDR3 DNA only is kept here, 42 bases in frame from base 1. To be selected, patients needed enough residual fresh-frozen tumor tissue and more than two years of available survival data. An isocitrate dehydrogenase mutation was not carried by any of the glioblastoma patients, although molecular status was otherwise variable. PBMC were collected before vaccination, two weeks after the third vaccination, and at tumor progression if progression occurred. The Qiagen DNeasy Blood extraction Kit was used for extraction of genomic DNA. Findings and caveats that apply to the study as a whole: The three-group TCR overlap response model was described as speculative and requiring prospective validation. The cohort was small and heterogeneous, and full blood and tumor sets were available for few patients, with initial-recurrent tumor pairs available for even fewer patients. Higher estimated pretreatment TIL content predicted longer time to progression and overall survival after dendritic cell vaccination. No direct relationship between TCR clonality and survival was found, suggesting a diverse polyclonal response may matter.

The immunoSEQ assay amplified TCRB CDR3 regions from roughly 2 micrograms of genomic DNA, or from all available DNA when less than that amount was available. The multiplex PCR employed 60 forward primers targeting TCR V beta segments and 13 reverse primers targeting J beta segments. To estimate the number of reads per starting template, synthetic control templates were added to each sample at limiting dilution. Reads of 87 bp were generated by sequencing on the Illumina HiSeq System. The authors' analysis ran thus. PCR and sequencing errors were removed by merging closely related sequences with a nearest neighbor algorithm. TCR overlap was measured as the percentage of unique tumor TCR beta sequences that were also present in the peripheral blood of the same patient. TCRdb obtained this table from immuneACCESS and retained in-frame rearrangements with V and J assigned. These tables miss some clones; where compared with another copy, unresolved V genes account for less than half of the shortfall, and the remainder is unexplained. The D gene and trimming were derived from the DNA, and the V and J assignments and clone size from that table. The sample yields over 90,000 clones; approximately 80% were counted once. 10% to 15% of the sample is taken by the ten largest.

The chain uses TRBV18 and TRBJ1-4; 10 bases in the middle match TRBD1. Sample: blood, taken before dendritic cell vaccination. The receptor was isolated from a human donor with glioblastoma. For the CDR3, the sequence is CASSPGTGDEKLFF. Read as DNA, the sequence is TGTGCCAGCTCACCAGGGACAGGGGATGAAAAACTGTTTTTT.